This is a list of T cell receptor beta chains from one sample in a study of long-term antiretroviral therapy in people with HIV. The method was immunoSEQ multiplex PCR; TCRdb's version includes in-frame clones alone and lacks a portion of them. In the table there are some 23,000 clones, over 75% of which are singletons. Sequenced here: unsorted PBMCs, sampled 0.3 years after starting antiretroviral therapy. The source of these receptors is a man aged 50 to 60 with HIV. Each CDR3 is given with its conserved first and last residue. D genes are given only for firm matches. Not all rows give a size; the values are once, few, many and, for expanded clones, a class.

size | J | D | V | CDR3 | DNA
NA | TRBJ2-2 | TRBD2 | TRBV11-3 | CASSLELAGSELFF | TGTGCCAGCAGCTTAGAACTAGCGGGCTCGGAGCTGTTTTTT
NA | TRBJ2-7 | NA | TRBV19 | CASSIFAFYEQYF | TGTGCCAGTAGTATTTTTGCCTTCTACGAGCAGTACTTC
few | TRBJ2-7 | NA | TRBV4-2 | CASSQDDAGHYEQYF | TGTGCCAGCAGCCAAGATGACGCGGGACACTACGAGCAGTACTTC
NA | TRBJ2-5 | NA | TRBV4-3 | CASSQDSTGQTQYF | TGCGCCAGCAGCCAAGATTCGACAGGACAGACCCAGTACTTC
NA | TRBJ2-6 | TRBD1 | TRBV19 | CATEGQEGANVLTF | TGTGCCACGGAGGGACAGGAGGGGGCCAACGTCCTGACTTTC
NA | TRBJ2-7 | NA | TRBV19 | CASSNGGFWYEQYF | TGTGCCAGTAGTAATGGGGGCTTTTGGTACGAGCAGTACTTC
NA | TRBJ1-4 | TRBD1 | TRBV7-8 | CASSFALDRGNEKLFF | TGTGCCAGCAGCTTTGCCCTGGACAGGGGTAATGAAAAACTGTTTTTT
NA | TRBJ2-3 | NA | TRBV28 | CASSPPNSPPTDTQYF | TGTGCCAGCAGTCCCCCAAACTCACCGCCCACAGATACGCAGTATTTT
NA | TRBJ2-1 | TRBD2 | TRBV6-5 | CASSYVSSGGYNEQFF | TGTGCCAGCAGTTATGTATCTAGCGGGGGGTACAATGAGCAGTTCTTC
NA | TRBJ1-5 | NA | TRBV7-9 | CASSVSNSNQPQHF | TGTGCCAGCAGCGTCTCTAATAGCAATCAGCCCCAGCATTTT
NA | TRBJ2-6 | NA | TRBV11-2 | CASSLGYSGANVLTF | TGTGCCAGCAGCTTAGGATACTCTGGGGCCAACGTCCTGACTTTC
NA | TRBJ2-7 | NA | TRBV2 | CASSAVGQIHYEQYF | TGTGCCAGCAGTGCGGTGGGCCAGATTCACTACGAGCAGTACTTC
NA | TRBJ1-3 | NA | TRBV6-1 | CASSASTNSGNTIYF | TGTGCCAGCAGTGCCTCAACCAACTCTGGAAACACCATATATTTT
NA | TRBJ2-5 | TRBD1 | TRBV27 | CASSSLGQGQTQYF | TGTGCCAGCAGTTCTCTGGGACAGGGTCAGACCCAGTACTTC
NA | TRBJ1-2 | TRBD1 | TRBV4-3 | CASSRDGGTGGNGYGYTF | TGCGCCAGCAGCCGAGATGGGGGTACAGGGGGCAACGGCTATGGCTACACCTTC
NA | TRBJ1-3 | TRBD1 | TRBV5-5 | CASSPGTGGSGNTIYF | TGTGCCAGCAGCCCAGGGACAGGGGGGTCTGGAAACACCATATATTTT
NA | TRBJ2-2 | NA | TRBV10-3 | CAISDTGELFF | TGTGCCATCAGTGACACCGGGGAGCTGTTTTTT
NA | TRBJ2-7 | NA | TRBV7-9 | CASGYEQYF | TGTGCCAGCGGGTACGAGCAGTACTTC
once | TRBJ1-5 | TRBD1 | TRBV28 | CASSLGTGGKRSNQPQHF | TGTGCCAGCAGTTTGGGGACAGGGGGCAAGAGGAGCAATCAGCCCCAGCATTTT
NA | TRBJ1-1 | TRBD1 | TRBV5-5 | CASSPRQGMNTEAFF | TGTGCCAGCAGCCCCCGACAGGGTATGAACACTGAAGCTTTCTTT
once | TRBJ2-1 | TRBD2 | TRBV28 | CASRTSGSYNEQFF | TGTGCCAGCAGGACTAGCGGGAGCTACAATGAGCAGTTCTTC
NA | TRBJ1-3 | NA | TRBV7-2 | CASSSLGAGGNTIYF | TGTGCCAGCAGCTCACTGGGGGCCGGTGGAAACACCATATATTTT
NA | TRBJ2-5 | NA | TRBV6-5 | CASSYENQETQYF | TGTGCCAGCAGTTACGAGAACCAAGAGACCCAGTACTTC
NA | TRBJ2-7 | TRBD2 | TRBV14 | CASSRGRGGYEQYF | TGTGCCAGCAGCCGCGGGCGGGGGGGATACGAGCAGTACTTC
NA | TRBJ2-1 | TRBD2 | TRBV5-1 | CASSLGTSGSMNSEQFF | TGCGCCAGCAGCCTAGGGACTAGCGGGAGTATGAACAGTGAGCAGTTCTTC
NA | TRBJ1-1 | NA | TRBV30 | CAWSLTSSREAFF | TGTGCCTGGAGTTTGACTTCGTCACGAGAAGCTTTCTTT
NA | TRBJ1-1 | NA | TRBV5-5 | CASSLRLEFPQDTEAFF | TGTGCCAGCAGCTTGCGTCTTGAATTCCCCCAGGACACTGAAGCTTTCTTT
medium-sized | TRBJ1-5 | TRBD1 | TRBV7-9 | CASSDTDRGINQPQHF | TGTGCCAGCAGCGACACGGACAGGGGGATCAATCAGCCCCAGCATTTT
NA | TRBJ2-1 | NA | TRBV4-3 | CASSQESSSTYNEQFF | TGCGCCAGCAGCCAAGAATCTAGCTCGACTTACAATGAGCAGTTCTTC
NA | TRBJ2-7 | TRBD1 | TRBV10-3 | CAISEYAQGGYEQYF | TGTGCCATCAGTGAGTATGCACAGGGGGGCTACGAGCAGTACTTC
NA | TRBJ2-7 | TRBD2 | TRBV10-3 | CAISTIAGLLSYEQYF | TGTGCCATCAGTACAATAGCGGGGCTTCTCTCCTACGAGCAGTACTTC
NA | TRBJ1-4 | NA | TRBV5-5 | CASSLGQYNEKLFF | TGTGCCAGCAGCTTGGGACAGTATAATGAAAAACTGTTTTTT
NA | TRBJ2-7 | NA | TRBV7-6 | CASSIFGGSVRAYEQYF | TGTGCCAGCAGCATTTTCGGTGGGTCCGTACGGGCCTACGAGCAGTACTTC
NA | TRBJ2-7 | TRBD1 | TRBV4-1 | CASSQEDRDLYEQYF | TGCGCCAGCAGCCAAGAGGACAGGGATCTCTACGAGCAGTACTTC
NA | TRBJ2-5 | NA | TRBV5-1 | CASSLGLGGGRAETQYF | TGCGCCAGCAGCTTGGGATTGGGAGGGGGCCGGGCAGAGACCCAGTACTTC
NA | TRBJ2-1 | NA | TRBV6-5 | CATLRGEYNEQFF | TGTGCCACCCTTCGCGGGGAATACAATGAGCAGTTCTTC